This T cell receptor beta chain is drawn from a study of T cells in Graves' hyperthyroidism and ophthalmopathy. Germline V gene lookup returns CDR1 MNHEY and CDR2 SMNVEV (reference sequence). V lost 7 bases, J lost 4 bases, and 7 bases stayed unmatched. The CDR3 runs to 15 residues. The source material, RNA transcripts, was used to amplify TCR beta CDR3 regions. A first-round RT-PCR of the TCR CDR3 used the HTBI primer set. TCRdb reprocessed the multiplex PCR reads with MiXCR, giving one entry per CDR3 protein. The table lists roughly 250,000 distinct CDR3 sequences, about 20% of them singletons, with roughly 60% in the top ten.

The chain carries TRBV27 and TRBJ1-1; 12 bases agree with TRBD1. The sample taken for sequencing was blood. This receptor was obtained from a man younger than 45 with Graves' ophthalmopathy. CDR3 nucleotides: TGTGCCAGCAAGCCCGGGACAGGGGGCCTCACTGAAGCTTTCTTT. Amino acid sequence: CASKPGTGGLTEAFF.